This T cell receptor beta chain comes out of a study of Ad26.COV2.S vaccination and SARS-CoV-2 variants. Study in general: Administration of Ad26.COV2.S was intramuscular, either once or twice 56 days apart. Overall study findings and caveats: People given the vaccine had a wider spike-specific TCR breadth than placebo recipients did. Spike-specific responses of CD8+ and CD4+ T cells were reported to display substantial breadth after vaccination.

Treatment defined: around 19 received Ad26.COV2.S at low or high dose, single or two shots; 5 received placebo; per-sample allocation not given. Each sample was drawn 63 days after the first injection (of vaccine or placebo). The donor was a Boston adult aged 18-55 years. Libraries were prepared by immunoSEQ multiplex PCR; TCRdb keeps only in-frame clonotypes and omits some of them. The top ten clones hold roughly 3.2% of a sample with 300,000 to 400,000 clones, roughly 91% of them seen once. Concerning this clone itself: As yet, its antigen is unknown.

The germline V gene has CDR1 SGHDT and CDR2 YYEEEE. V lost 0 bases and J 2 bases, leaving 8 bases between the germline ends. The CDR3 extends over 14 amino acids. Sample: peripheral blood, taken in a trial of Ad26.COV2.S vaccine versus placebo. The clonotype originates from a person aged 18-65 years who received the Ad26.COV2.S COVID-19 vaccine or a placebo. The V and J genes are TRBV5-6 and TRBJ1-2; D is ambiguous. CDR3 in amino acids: CASSLAQANYGYTF. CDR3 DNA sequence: TGTGCCAGCAGCTTGGCCCAGGCAAACTATGGCTACACCTTC.